The TCR beta chain described here comes from a study of blood T cell repertoires in COVID-19. Clones were sequenced by immunoSEQ multiplex PCR, and TCRdb holds only the in-frame ones, with some missing. The data show under 400,000 clones, with roughly 89% seen just once and roughly 6.8% held by the top ten. Sequenced: peripheral blood. The TCR was taken from a man between 18 and 35 years old with active or convalescent COVID-19.

CDR3 residues: CASSPHQVGLPRWGYTF. CDR3 DNA: TGTGCCAGCAGTCCCCACCAGGTGGGGCTACCTAGATGGGGCTACACCTTC. The chain uses TRBV6-6 and TRBJ1-2, with D perhaps TRBD1 (5 bases). The CDR3 loop spans 17 amino acids. CDR1 is MNHNY and CDR2 is SVGAGI in the germline V gene (reference sequence). V lost 5 bases and J 8 bases, leaving 27 bases between the germline ends.